The sequence of this T cell receptor (beta chain) was determined in a study of beta chain features in type 1 diabetes. Across the whole study: Analysis included 95 million to 140 million sorted cells drawn from all samples. Study-wide results and caveats: Whether HLA type affects TCRB rearrangement stayed undetermined in the present work.

On this clone: What it binds is unknown.

The entirety of the isolated RNA underwent reverse transcription, so expressed TCRB transcripts were sequenced. An average of about 3.5 million reads was obtained for naive, central memory and regulatory T cell samples. Sequencing was performed with immunoSEQ multiplex PCR; in TCRdb, only in-frame clones are kept and a portion is missing. The sample yields around 430,000 clones, approximately 28% seen once. The source of this sequence is a young man in good health. The sample was naive CD4+ T cells from blood.

The CDR3 sequence: CASSLGAGPNIQYF. CDR3 sequence (DNA): TGTGCCAGCAGCTTAGGGGCGGGACCCAACATTCAGTACTTC. The chain combines TRBV7-2 with TRBJ2-4; a possible D gene is TRBD2 (6 bases). CDR1 SGHTA and CDR2 FQGNSA come from the germline V gene. This CDR3 has 14 residues. V was trimmed by 1 base and J by 7 bases, leaving 11 bases between them.